Here is one T cell receptor (beta chain) with its context. As yet, its antigen is unknown. A junction end diverges from the germline sequence, so it may reflect a read error. This sample stems from a study of CD8+CD57+ T cells in acquired aplastic anemia. Study at large: Sorted cells (CD4+ and CD8+) yielded DNA amounts that averaged about 3.4 ug. There were roughly 10 million reads, on average, for CD4+ cells from healthy donors. Overall study findings and caveats: Shared by patients and controls, approximately 28 CD8+ CDR3s were abundant in patients. No significant difference in CD8+ Simpson's diversity was found between patients and controls.

For CDR3 and TCR beta VDJ profiling, genomic DNA was the template used. MiXCR was run by TCRdb on the reads, yielding one entry per CDR3 protein. The data show about 190,000 distinct CDR3 sequences, about 53% seen once. In germline, CDR1 is MRHNA, CDR2 SNTAGT. The CDR3 consists of 13 residues. Sequenced material: sorted CD4+, CD8+, or CD8+CD57+ T cells (not recorded which) from PBMCs. The chain combines TRBV6-4 with TRBJ1-1, with D perhaps matching TRBD1 (6 bases). The sequence was obtained from a human donor in good health, serving as a control. The chain's CDR3 is CAGRGTPNTEAFF. CDR3 bases: TGTGCCGGCAGAGGGACACCTAACACTGAAGCCTTCTTT.